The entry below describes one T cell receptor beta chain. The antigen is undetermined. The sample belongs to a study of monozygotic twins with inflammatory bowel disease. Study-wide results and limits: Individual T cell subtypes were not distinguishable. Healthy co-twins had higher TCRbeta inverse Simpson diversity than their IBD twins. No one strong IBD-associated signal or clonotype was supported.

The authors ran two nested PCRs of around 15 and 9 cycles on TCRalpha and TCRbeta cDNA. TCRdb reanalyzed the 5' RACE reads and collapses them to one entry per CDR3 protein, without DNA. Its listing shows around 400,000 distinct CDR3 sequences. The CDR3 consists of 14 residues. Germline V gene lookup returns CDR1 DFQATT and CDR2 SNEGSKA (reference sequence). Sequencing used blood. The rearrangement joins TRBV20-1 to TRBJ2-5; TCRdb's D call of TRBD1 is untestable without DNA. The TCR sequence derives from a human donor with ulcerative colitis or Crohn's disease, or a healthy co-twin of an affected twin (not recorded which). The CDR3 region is CSAISPGGEETQYF.